Described below is a single TCR beta chain sequence and its context. The antigen remains unidentified. TCRdb's copy holds only in-frame clones and misses some; the assay was immunoSEQ multiplex PCR. The sample contains around 70,000 clones, 90% of which appear only once. This specimen comes from a study of cytotoxic CD8 clonotypes in ibrutinib-treated CLL. Findings and limits, study-wide: Against age-matched healthy donors, baseline clonality ran higher and tracked circulating CD8+ T-cell counts.

Per germline, CDR1 SQVTM and CDR2 ANQGSEA. This CDR3 region has 15 residues. Unmatched junction bases numbered 6, after V lost 7 bases and J lost 4 bases. The specimen comprised PBMCs, sampled after 12 months of ibrutinib treatment. The sequence was obtained from a human donor with chronic lymphocytic leukemia. The V gene is TRBV29-1, the J gene TRBJ2-1; 14 positions match TRBD2. CDR3 loop: CSGEGTSGGYNEQFF. The CDR3 nucleotides are TGCAGCGGGGAGGGGACTAGCGGGGGATACAATGAGCAGTTCTTC.